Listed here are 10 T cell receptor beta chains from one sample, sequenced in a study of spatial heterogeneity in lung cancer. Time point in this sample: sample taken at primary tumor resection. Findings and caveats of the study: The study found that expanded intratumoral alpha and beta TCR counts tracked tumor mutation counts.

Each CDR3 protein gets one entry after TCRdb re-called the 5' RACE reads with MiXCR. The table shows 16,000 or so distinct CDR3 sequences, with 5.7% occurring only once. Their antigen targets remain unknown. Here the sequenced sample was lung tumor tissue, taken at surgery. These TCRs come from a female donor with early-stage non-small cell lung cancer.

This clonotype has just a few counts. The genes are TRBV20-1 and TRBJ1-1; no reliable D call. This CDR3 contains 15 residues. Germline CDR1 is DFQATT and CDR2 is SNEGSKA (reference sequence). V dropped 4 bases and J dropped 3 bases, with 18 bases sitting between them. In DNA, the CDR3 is TGCAGTGCTACGCCCTCACGTTGGGTGGACACTGAAGCTTTCTTT. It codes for CSATPSRWVDTEAFF.

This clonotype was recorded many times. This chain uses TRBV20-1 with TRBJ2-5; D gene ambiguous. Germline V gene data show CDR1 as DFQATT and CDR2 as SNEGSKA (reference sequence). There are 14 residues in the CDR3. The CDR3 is CSSSVLVGKETQYF. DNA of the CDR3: TGCAGCTCCTCTGTGCTGGTAGGGAAAGAGACCCAGTACTTC.

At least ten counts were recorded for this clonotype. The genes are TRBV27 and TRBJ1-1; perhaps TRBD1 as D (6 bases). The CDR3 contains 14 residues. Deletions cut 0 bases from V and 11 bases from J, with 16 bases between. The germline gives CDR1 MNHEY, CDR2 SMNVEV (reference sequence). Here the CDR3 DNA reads TGTGCCAGCAGTTTATCGGGGGGCTCCACTGCGGCTTTCTTT. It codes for CASSLSGGSTAAFF.

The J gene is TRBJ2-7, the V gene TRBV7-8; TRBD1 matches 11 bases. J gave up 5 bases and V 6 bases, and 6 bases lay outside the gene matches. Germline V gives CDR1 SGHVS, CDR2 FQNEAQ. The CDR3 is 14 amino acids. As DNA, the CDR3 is TGTGCCAGCAGGACCGGGACAGGGGGAGACGAGCAGTACTTC. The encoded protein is CASRTGTGGDEQYF.

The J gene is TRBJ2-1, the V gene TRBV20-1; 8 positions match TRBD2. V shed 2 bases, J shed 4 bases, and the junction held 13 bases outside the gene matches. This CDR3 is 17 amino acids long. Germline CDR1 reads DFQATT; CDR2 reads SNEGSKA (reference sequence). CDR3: CSARSRPGTRTYNEQFF. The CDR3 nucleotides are TGCAGTGCTAGATCCCGACCCGGGACTAGAACTTACAATGAGCAGTTCTTC.

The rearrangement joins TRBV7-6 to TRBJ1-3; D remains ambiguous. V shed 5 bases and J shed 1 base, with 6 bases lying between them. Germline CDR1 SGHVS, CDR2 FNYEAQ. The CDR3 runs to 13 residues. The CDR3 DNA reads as TGTGCCAGCAGCCGTAATTCTGGAAACACCATATATTTT. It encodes CASSRNSGNTIYF.

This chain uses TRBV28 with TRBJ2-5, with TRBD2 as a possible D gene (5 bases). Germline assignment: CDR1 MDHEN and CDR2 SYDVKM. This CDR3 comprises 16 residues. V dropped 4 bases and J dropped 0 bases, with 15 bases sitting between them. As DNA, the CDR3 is TGTGCCAGCAGTTCAGGCACCTCGGGGTACCAAGAGACCCAGTACTTC. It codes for CASSSGTSGYQETQYF.

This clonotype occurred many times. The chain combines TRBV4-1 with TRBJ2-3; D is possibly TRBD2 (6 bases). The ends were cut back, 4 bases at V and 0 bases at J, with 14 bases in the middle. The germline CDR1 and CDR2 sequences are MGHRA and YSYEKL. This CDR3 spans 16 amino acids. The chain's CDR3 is CASSLERLGSTDTQYF. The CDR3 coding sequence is TGCGCCAGCAGCCTAGAGAGACTAGGAAGCACAGATACGCAGTATTTT.

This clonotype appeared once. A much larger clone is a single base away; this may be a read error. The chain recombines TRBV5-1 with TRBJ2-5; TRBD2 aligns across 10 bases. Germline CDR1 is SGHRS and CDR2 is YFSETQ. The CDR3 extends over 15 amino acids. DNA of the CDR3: TGCGCCAGCAGCTTGGCTAGCGGGAGCATAGAGACCCAGCACTTC. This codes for CASSLASGSIETQHF.

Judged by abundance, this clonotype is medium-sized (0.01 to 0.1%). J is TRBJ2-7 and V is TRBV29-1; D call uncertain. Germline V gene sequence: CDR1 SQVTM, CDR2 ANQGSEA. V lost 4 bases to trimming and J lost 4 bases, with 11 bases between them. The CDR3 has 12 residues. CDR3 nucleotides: TGCAGCGTTGGCCGTGACTCTTACGAGCAGTACTTC. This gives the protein CSVGRDSYEQYF.